This T cell receptor beta chain was recorded in a study of blood T cell repertoires in COVID-19 (TCRdb year 2020). For the study in its entirety: Samples covering the acute and convalescent phases of COVID-19 were provided by collaborators in the United States, Italy and Spain. The prospective study material was composed of cDNA or gDNA derived from T cells, B-cell-depleted T cells, or PBMCs. The dataset comprised deeply sampled blood TCRbeta repertoires from subjects exposed to, actively infected with, or recovered from COVID-19. The repertoires were released in a freely available public database intended as a resource for research on the immune response to SARS-CoV-2. Samples were obtained from the ongoing ImmuneRACE study (first 160 participants) and from about 1,300 subjects provided by 6 global collaborators. Nearly every sample came with metadata listing a de-identified subject ID, COVID-19 status, age in years and sex. Where available, HLA class I and class II types were obtained from metadata supplied by the sample provider rather than from assay-based typing.

One collaborating source in Seattle enrolled patients while the patients were actively infected and followed the patients over time throughout the course of disease. Collaborating institutions collected whole blood in K2EDTA tubes following their own protocols. For TCRbeta analysis, collaborators shipped samples in one of three forms: frozen whole blood, isolated PBMCs, or DNA extracted from either of those sample types. For this clone: Which antigen it targets is not known. No quality values exist for individual bases; no much larger clone is one base distant.

The CDR3 goes from the cysteine to the phenylalanine over 14 residues. Left in the record is the CDR3 DNA by itself, 42 bases read in frame from the first base. V was cut back by 1 base and J by 8 bases, leaving a gap of 13 bases between them. Per the germline V gene, SGDLS is the CDR1 and YYNGEE is the CDR2. TCRbeta CDR3 regions were amplified from genomic DNA by means of the immunoSEQ Assay, a bias-controlled multiplex PCR. On the study's bioinformatics: Within the assay, amplification of reference gene primers was used to estimate how many nucleated cells each sample contained. To quantify the absolute abundance of each unique TCRbeta CDR3 rearrangement, sequence reads were collapsed and filtered. For each sample, productive Simpson clonality was calculated as the square root of Simpson's diversity index over productive rearrangements. TCRdb took this table from immuneACCESS and kept in-frame rearrangements with V and J called. Such tables lack part of the clones; where checked against another copy, unresolved V genes explain under half of the gap, and the rest is unexplained. V and J calls plus clone size are reproduced from that table; the DNA served to infer D and trimming. The sample table lists about 68,000 clones, around 88% of them with a count of one. The ten biggest clones cover under 6.5% of the sample.

Paper-wide results and their limitations: Clinical and demographic metadata were provided uncurated, with the amount varying by source and participant.

The chain employs TRBV9 and TRBJ2-1; TRBD2 is possibly the D segment (6 matching bases). The source is a man at least 80 years old with COVID-19, enrolled during active disease. Source material: peripheral blood. The nucleotide sequence reads as follows: TGTGCCAGCAGCGTACGGTCGGGGGTCGATGAGCAGTTCTTC. Translated, this is CASSVRSGVDEQFF. The CDR3 plus the reference TRBV9 and TRBJ2-1 genes for the other parts give the full variable domain: DSGVTQTPKHLITATGQRVTLRCSPRSGDLSVYWYQQSLDQGLQFLIQYYNGEERAKGNILERFSAQQFPDLHSELNLSSLELGDSALYFCASSVRSGVDEQFFGPGTRLTVL.